The following is a T cell receptor (beta chain) sequence with its context. Its cognate antigen is unknown. This sample stems from a study of CD8 T cells in ankylosing spondylitis. Study-wide findings and caveats: Ankylosing spondylitis blood appeared to carry a characteristic TCR beta motif of seven to nine highly homologous variants. Past research had described some motif variants in reactive arthritis synovial fluid and blood. CD8+ disease-linked clones were present at relatively low frequencies in blood. Clones tied to disease were said to be significantly enriched in matched ankylosing spondylitis synovial fluid.

The CDR3 is 13 amino acids. CDR1 is SEHNR and CDR2 is FQNEAQ in the germline V gene (reference sequence). Trimming shortened V by 9 bases and J by 2 bases, and 14 bases separated the two germline ends. Quantitative 5'-RACE with molecular barcodes was used to make the TCR beta libraries. MiXCR, run by TCRdb on the 5' RACE reads, gives a single entry per CDR3 protein. The sample lists roughly 90,000 distinct CDR3 sequences, 9% occurring once. The clonotype comes from a male donor with ankylosing spondylitis. The specimen sequenced was blood, either unsorted or a sorted T cell fraction (not recorded which). The V gene is TRBV7-9, the J gene TRBJ2-7; D ambiguous. The CDR3 DNA reads as TGTGCCAGTCAGTTAGGCCCAGCCTACGAGCAGTACTTC. Its translation is CASQLGPAYEQYF. Full variable domain (missing parts from reference TRBV7-9 and TRBJ2-7): DTGVSQNPRHKITKRGQNVTFRCDPISEHNRLYWYRQTLGQGPEFLTYFQNEAQLEKSRLLSDRFSAERPKGSFSTLEIQRTEQGDSAMYLCASQLGPAYEQYFGPGTRLTVT.